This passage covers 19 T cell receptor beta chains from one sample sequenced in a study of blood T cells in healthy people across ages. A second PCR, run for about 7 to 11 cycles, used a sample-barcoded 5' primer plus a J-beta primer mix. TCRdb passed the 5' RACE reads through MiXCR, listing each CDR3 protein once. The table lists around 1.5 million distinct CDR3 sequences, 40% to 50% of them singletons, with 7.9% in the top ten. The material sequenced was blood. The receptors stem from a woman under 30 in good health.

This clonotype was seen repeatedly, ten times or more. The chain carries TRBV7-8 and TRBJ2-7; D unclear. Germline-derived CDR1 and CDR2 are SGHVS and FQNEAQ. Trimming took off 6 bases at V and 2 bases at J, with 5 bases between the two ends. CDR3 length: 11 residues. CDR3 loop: CASSTTYEQYF. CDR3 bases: TGTGCCAGCAGTACCACCTACGAGCAGTACTTC.

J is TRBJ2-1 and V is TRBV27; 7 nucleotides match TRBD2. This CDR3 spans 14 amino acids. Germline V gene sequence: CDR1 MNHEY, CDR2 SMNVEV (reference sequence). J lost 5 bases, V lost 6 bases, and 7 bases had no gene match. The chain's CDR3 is CASRPGLADNEQFF. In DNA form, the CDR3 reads TGTGCCAGCAGGCCGGGCCTAGCGGACAATGAGCAGTTCTTC.

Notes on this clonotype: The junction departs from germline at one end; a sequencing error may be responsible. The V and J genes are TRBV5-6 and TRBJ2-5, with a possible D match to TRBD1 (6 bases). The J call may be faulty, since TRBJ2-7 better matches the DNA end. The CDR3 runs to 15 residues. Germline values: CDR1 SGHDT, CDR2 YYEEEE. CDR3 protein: CAGSPYDRWSGEQYF. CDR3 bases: TGTGCCGGCAGCCCATATGACAGGTGGAGTGGCGAGCAGTACTTC.

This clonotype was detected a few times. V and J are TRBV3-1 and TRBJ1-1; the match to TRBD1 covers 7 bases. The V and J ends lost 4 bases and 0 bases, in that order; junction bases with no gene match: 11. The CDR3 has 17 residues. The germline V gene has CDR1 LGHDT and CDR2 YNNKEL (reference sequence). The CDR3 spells CASSRPPTGILNTEAFF. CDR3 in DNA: TGTGCCAGCAGCCGGCCCCCGACAGGGATCCTGAACACTGAAGCTTTCTTT.

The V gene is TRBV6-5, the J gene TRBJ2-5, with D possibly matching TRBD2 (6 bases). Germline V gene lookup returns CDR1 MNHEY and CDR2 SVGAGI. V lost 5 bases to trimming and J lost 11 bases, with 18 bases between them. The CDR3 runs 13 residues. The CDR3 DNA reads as TGTGCCAGCAGTCCGACTAGTTTCGATGAGCAGTACTTC. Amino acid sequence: CASSPTSFDEQYF.

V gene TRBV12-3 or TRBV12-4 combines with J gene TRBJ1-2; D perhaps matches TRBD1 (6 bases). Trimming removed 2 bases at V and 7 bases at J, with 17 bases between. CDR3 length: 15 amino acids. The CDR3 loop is CASSLPQGLVGGYTF. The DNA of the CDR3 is TGTGCCAGCAGTTTACCCCAGGGGCTAGTTGGTGGCTACACCTTC.

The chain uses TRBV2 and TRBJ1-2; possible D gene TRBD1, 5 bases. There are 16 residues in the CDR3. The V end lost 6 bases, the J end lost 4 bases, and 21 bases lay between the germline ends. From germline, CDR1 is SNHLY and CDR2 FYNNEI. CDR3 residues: CASRPVQTTGGYGYTF. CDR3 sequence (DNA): TGTGCCAGCAGGCCTGTACAGACGACTGGGGGCTATGGCTACACCTTC.

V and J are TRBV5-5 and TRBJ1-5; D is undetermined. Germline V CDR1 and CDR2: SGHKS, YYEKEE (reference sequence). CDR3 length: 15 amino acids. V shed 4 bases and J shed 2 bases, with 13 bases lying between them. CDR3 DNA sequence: TGTGCCAGCAGCCCCGGAGCAACCGGCAATCAGCCCCAGCATTTT. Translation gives CASSPGATGNQPQHF.

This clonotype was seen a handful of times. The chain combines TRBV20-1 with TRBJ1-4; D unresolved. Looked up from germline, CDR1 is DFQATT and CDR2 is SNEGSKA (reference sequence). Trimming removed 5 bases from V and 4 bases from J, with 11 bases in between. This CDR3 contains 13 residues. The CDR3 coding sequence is TGCAGTGCTTCCGGGCCCAATAATGAAAAACTGTTTTTT. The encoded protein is CSASGPNNEKLFF.

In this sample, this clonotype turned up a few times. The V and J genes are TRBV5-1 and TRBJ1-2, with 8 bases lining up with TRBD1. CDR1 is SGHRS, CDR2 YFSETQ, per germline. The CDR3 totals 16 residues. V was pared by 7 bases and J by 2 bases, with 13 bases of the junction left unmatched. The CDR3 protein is CASGAGFRGRNYGYTF. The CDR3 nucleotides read TGCGCCAGCGGCGCGGGGTTCAGGGGGCGGAACTATGGCTACACCTTC.

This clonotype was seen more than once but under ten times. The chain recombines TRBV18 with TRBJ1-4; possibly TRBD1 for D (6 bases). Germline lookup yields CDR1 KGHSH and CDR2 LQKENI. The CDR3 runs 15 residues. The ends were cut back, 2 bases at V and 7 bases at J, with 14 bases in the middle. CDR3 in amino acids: CASSPIPGESEKLFF. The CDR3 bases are TGTGCCAGCTCACCAATTCCAGGGGAGTCTGAAAAACTGTTTTTT. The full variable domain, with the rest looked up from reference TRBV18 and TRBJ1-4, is NAGVMQNPRHLVRRRGQEARLRCSPMKGHSHVYWYRQLPEEGLKFMVYLQKENIIDESGMPKERFSAEFPKEGPSILRIQQVVRGDSAAYFCASSPIPGESEKLFFGSGTQLSVL.

The CDR3 reads CASSPLRTSGGAGEQFF. DNA for the CDR3: TGTGCCAGCAGCCCCCTCAGAACTAGCGGGGGGGCAGGTGAGCAGTTCTTC. The chain couples TRBV6-1 to TRBJ2-1, with TRBD2 matching 13 bases. Unmatched junction bases numbered 14, after V lost 6 bases and J lost 9 bases. The germline gives CDR1 MNHNS, CDR2 SASEGT. The CDR3 spans 17 residues.

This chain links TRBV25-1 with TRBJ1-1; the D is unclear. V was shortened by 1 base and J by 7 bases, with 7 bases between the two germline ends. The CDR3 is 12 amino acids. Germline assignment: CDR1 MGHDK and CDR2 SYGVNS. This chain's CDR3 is CASSEFWDEAFF. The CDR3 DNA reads TGTGCCAGCAGTGAATTTTGGGATGAAGCTTTCTTT.

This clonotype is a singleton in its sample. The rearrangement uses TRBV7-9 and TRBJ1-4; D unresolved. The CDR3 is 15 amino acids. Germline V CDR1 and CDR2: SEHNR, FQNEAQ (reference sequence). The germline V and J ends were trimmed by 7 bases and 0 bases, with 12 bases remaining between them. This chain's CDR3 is CASTKHGATNEKLFF. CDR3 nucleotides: TGTGCCAGCACCAAGCACGGAGCAACTAATGAAAAACTGTTTTTT.

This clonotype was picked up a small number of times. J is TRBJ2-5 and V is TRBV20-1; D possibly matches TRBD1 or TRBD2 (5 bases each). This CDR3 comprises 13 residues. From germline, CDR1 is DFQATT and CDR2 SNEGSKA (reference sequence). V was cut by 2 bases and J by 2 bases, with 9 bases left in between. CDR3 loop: CSARRDQQETQYF. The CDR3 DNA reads TGCAGTGCTAGAAGGGACCAACAAGAGACCCAGTACTTC.

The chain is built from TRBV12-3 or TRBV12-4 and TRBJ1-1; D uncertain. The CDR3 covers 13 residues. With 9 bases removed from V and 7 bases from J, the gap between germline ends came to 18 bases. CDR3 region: CASLAIGKVEAFF. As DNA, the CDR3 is TGTGCCAGTTTAGCTATAGGGAAAGTTGAAGCTTTCTTT.

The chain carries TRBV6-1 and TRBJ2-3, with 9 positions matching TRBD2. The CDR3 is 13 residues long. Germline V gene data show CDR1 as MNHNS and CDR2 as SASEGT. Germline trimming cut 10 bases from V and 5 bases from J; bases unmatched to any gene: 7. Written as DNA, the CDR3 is TGTGCCATCCGGCGGGGGGGAGGAGATACGCAGTATTTT. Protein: CAIRRGGGDTQYF.

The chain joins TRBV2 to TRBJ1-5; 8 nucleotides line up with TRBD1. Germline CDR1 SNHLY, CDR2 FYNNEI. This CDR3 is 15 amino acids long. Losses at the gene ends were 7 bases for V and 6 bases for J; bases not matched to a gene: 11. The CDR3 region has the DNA TGTGCCAGCAAGAAGACAGGGGATCGGGGTCAGCCCCAGCATTTT. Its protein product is CASKKTGDRGQPQHF.

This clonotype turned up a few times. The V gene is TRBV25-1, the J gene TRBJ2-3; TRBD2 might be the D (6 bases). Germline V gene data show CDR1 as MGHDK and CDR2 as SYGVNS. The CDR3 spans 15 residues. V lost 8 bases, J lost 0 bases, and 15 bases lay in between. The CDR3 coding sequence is TGTGCCAGCTCGTTCTCTAGCGTTAGCACAGATACGCAGTATTTT. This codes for CASSFSSVSTDTQYF.